A single sample gave rise to the 22 T cell receptor beta chains below, sequenced in a study of human T cells and chemical hapten exposure. One entry per CDR3 protein results from TCRdb running MiXCR on the RACE reads. Altogether some 64,000 distinct CDR3 sequences are present, 11% being singletons, with the ten largest covering about 2.3%. Noted time point: patch test 3, about 24 weeks after DPC sensitization. This sample's treatment: therapeutic diphenylcyclopropenone sensitization with weekly scalp DPC. This sample comprised whole blood, obtained in connection with sensitization to the hapten diphenylcyclopropenone (DPC). The receptors here all came from a woman in her twenties or thirties with alopecia areata. Some clones in this sample may be carry-over from other donors' samples.

This clonotype showed up many times. V is TRBV12-3 or TRBV12-4 and J is TRBJ2-7, with unresolved D. The CDR3 is 12 amino acids. The germline V and J ends were trimmed by 4 bases and 1 base, with 5 bases remaining between them. DNA for the CDR3: TGTGCCAGCAGTTCCACTTCCTACGAGCAGTACTTC. Encoded protein: CASSSTSYEQYF.

Many counts were recorded for this clonotype. This chain joins TRBV7-6 and TRBJ2-2; a weak D match, TRBD2 (5 bases). The CDR3 extends over 14 amino acids. V lost 2 bases, J lost 6 bases, and 10 bases lay in between. Germline CDR1 is SGHVS and CDR2 is FNYEAQ. In nucleotides, the CDR3 is TGTGCCAGCAGCTTAATCGGGGTCTCCGGGGAGCTGTTTTTT. Translating it yields CASSLIGVSGELFF.

This rearrangement joins TRBV28 to TRBJ2-7, with TRBD2 matching 9 bases. Looked up from germline, CDR1 is MDHEN and CDR2 is SYDVKM. This CDR3 spans 15 amino acids. J was trimmed by 6 bases and V by 4 bases; bases with no gene match: 10. The CDR3 sequence is CASSSRRREGPEQYF. CDR3 coding DNA: TGTGCCAGCAGTTCACGTAGGCGGGAGGGCCCCGAGCAGTACTTC.

This clonotype has only a few counts. V gene TRBV2 combines with J gene TRBJ1-1; D not certain. The CDR3 is 14 amino acids. V lost 8 bases and J lost 2, with 15 bases in between. Germline V gene data show CDR1 as SNHLY and CDR2 as FYNNEI. The CDR3 nucleotides are TGTGCCAGCCGTCAATCGGTTCCTAACACTGAAGCTTTCTTT. Protein sequence: CASRQSVPNTEAFF.

The V gene is TRBV5-1, the J gene TRBJ2-7; tentative D call: TRBD1 (5 bases). Deletions cut 0 bases from V and 7 bases from J, with 11 bases between. Germline loops: CDR1 SGHRS, CDR2 YFSETQ. The CDR3 spans 13 residues. CDR3 loop: CASSLEQVGEQYF. The DNA for the CDR3 is TGCGCCAGCAGCTTGGAACAGGTTGGTGAGCAGTACTTC.

V usage is TRBV27 and J usage is TRBJ1-2; D remains unclear. Germline V gene sequence: CDR1 MNHEY, CDR2 SMNVEV (reference sequence). CDR3 size: 14 residues. Trimming removed 2 bases from V and 4 bases from J, with 11 bases in between. In DNA, the CDR3 is TGTGCCAGCAGTTTAAAGGTTGTGGGCTATGGCTACACCTTC. It codes for CASSLKVVGYGYTF.

This clonotype showed up many times. The rearrangement joins TRBV13 to TRBJ2-5; 12 bases line up with TRBD2. The ends lost 5 bases at V and 4 bases at J; junction bases unmatched: 5. This CDR3 is built from 15 residues. Germline V gene data show CDR1 as PRHDT and CDR2 as FYEKMQ (reference sequence). DNA for the CDR3: TGTGCCAGCAGCCGGACTAGCGGGGTCGGAGAGACCCAGTACTTC. This translates into CASSRTSGVGETQYF.

Many counts were recorded for this clonotype. The CDR3 here is CASSYVGGTDTQYF. The CDR3 nucleotides are TGTGCCAGCAGTTATGTGGGAGGCACAGATACGCAGTATTTT. This sequence joins TRBV6-6 and TRBJ2-3, with a tentative D call TRBD2 (5 bases). CDR1 and CDR2 from the germline V gene are MNHNY and SVGAGI (reference sequence). V lost 3 bases, J lost 1 base, and 8 bases lay in between. This CDR3 is built from 14 residues.

This chain uses TRBV4-1 with TRBJ1-2, with 7 positions matching TRBD1. The length of the CDR3 is 14 residues. Trimming took 3 bases from V and 3 from J; bases not matched to a gene: 4. Germline assignment: CDR1 MGHRA and CDR2 YSYEKL. CDR3: CASSQDRSYYGYTF. DNA for the CDR3: TGCGCCAGCAGCCAGGACAGGAGCTACTATGGCTACACCTTC.

This clonotype has a handful of counts. The chain is built from TRBV28 and TRBJ1-2; tentative D call: TRBD1 (5 bases). CDR3 length: 12 residues. Germline V gene lookup returns CDR1 MDHEN and CDR2 SYDVKM. V shed 6 bases and J shed 3 bases, with 8 bases lying between them. CDR3 sequence: CASRTADYGYTF. CDR3 nucleotides: TGTGCCAGCAGGACAGCTGACTATGGCTACACCTTC.

The V and J genes are TRBV7-2 and TRBJ2-1; D perhaps matches TRBD1 (5 bases). Per germline, CDR1 SGHTA and CDR2 FQGNSA. The ends were cut back, 7 bases at V and 6 bases at J, with 19 bases in the middle. The CDR3 sequence is 15 residues long. CDR3 amino acids: CASNPKGAGSNEQFF. DNA for the CDR3: TGTGCCAGCAACCCTAAAGGGGCAGGTTCCAATGAGCAGTTCTTC.

In this sample, this clonotype turned up a few times. This chain connects TRBV5-5 to TRBJ1-6; D might be TRBD1 (6 bases). The V and J ends lost 0 bases and 7 bases respectively, with 14 bases between them. Germline CDR1 and CDR2: SGHKS and YYEKEE (reference sequence). CDR3 length: 16 residues. The DNA for the CDR3 is TGTGCCAGCAGCTTGGTGGGGGGCTTCAGCAATTCACCCCTCCACTTT. As protein: CASSLVGGFSNSPLHF.

This clonotype was observed a handful of times. V and J are TRBV18 and TRBJ1-1; tentatively, D is TRBD1 (5 bases). Trimming took 3 bases from V and 0 from J, leaving 8 bases between them. Germline CDR1 reads KGHSH; CDR2 reads LQKENI. The CDR3 runs 14 residues. CDR3: CASSPRAMNTEAFF. DNA of the CDR3: TGTGCCAGCTCACCCAGGGCCATGAACACTGAAGCTTTCTTT.

This clonotype was seen a few times. The chain joins TRBV29-1 to TRBJ2-5; no reliable D call. Germline CDR1 and CDR2: SQVTM and ANQGSEA. The CDR3 runs 15 residues. Trimming removed 7 bases at V and 2 bases at J, with 20 bases between. CDR3 DNA: TGCAGCGCCCGAAACCCTAAGGGATTTCAAGAGACCCAGTACTTC. As protein: CSARNPKGFQETQYF.

This clonotype was observed many times. DNA of the CDR3: TGTGCCTGGAGGGCAGGGGAAGTCACTGAAGCTTTCTTT. Protein product: CAWRAGEVTEAFF. The chain combines TRBV30 with TRBJ1-1; D might be TRBD1 (6 bases). CDR1 is GTSNPN and CDR2 is SVGIG in the germline V gene (reference sequence). Trimming shortened V by 3 bases and J by 4 bases, and 12 bases separated the two germline ends. The CDR3 loop spans 13 amino acids.

J is TRBJ1-1 and V is TRBV29-1; D perhaps matches TRBD1 (6 bases). CDR3 length equals 18 residues. Trimming removed 6 bases at V and 1 base at J, with 27 bases between. Per germline, CDR1 SQVTM and CDR2 ANQGSEA. This CDR3 is CSVVGLRGNSYANTEAFF. The CDR3 DNA follows: TGCAGCGTCGTGGGGCTAAGGGGGAATTCATACGCGAACACTGAAGCTTTCTTT.

This clonotype was recorded a few times. This CDR3 reads CASSPQGVEAFF. The CDR3 DNA reads as TGTGCCAGCTCACCGCAGGGGGTTGAAGCTTTCTTT. The chain has TRBV18 and TRBJ1-1, with 7 bases lining up with TRBD1. The V gene's germline CDR1 is KGHSH and CDR2 LQKENI. V lost 3 bases, J lost 7 bases, and 2 bases stayed unmatched. This CDR3 spans 12 amino acids.

There are many counts of this clonotype. This chain joins TRBV6-5 and TRBJ1-1, with 7 bases identical to TRBD1. The V gene end was trimmed by 0 bases and the J gene end by 3 bases; junction bases not matched to a gene: 7. The CDR3 has 16 amino acids. Germline-derived CDR1 and CDR2 are MNHEY and SVGAGI. As DNA, the CDR3 is TGTGCCAGCAGTTACTCGCTGACAGGGATGGACACTGAAGCTTTCTTT. It is translated as CASSYSLTGMDTEAFF.

This clonotype has just a few counts. The gene calls are TRBV12-3 or TRBV12-4 and TRBJ2-5, with D possibly TRBD2 on 5 matching bases. The V gene lost 3 bases and the J gene lost 2 bases, with 10 bases spanning the gap. The CDR3 has 14 amino acids. CDR3 coding DNA: TGTGCCAGCAGTTTGAGGACGGGACAAGAGACCCAGTACTTC. It encodes CASSLRTGQETQYF.

V usage is TRBV15 and J usage is TRBJ1-1; D call uncertain. Germline loops: CDR1 LNHNV, CDR2 YYDKDF (reference sequence). The CDR3 is 13 amino acids. Trimming stripped 3 bases from V and 6 bases from J, with 11 bases between. DNA of the CDR3: TGTGCCACCAGCAGCACCAGGATGGCTGAAGCTTTCTTT. Protein: CATSSTRMAEAFF.

In its sample, this clonotype was seen a few times. The rearrangement uses TRBV5-4 and TRBJ2-1, with unresolved D. V was pared by 4 bases and J by 3 bases, with 14 bases between. The CDR3 extends over 15 amino acids. CDR1 and CDR2 from the germline V gene are SGHNT and YYREEE (reference sequence). The CDR3 nucleotides read TGTGCCAGCAGCATTGGGTCCCAGCTCTACAATGAGCAGTTCTTC. Translating gives CASSIGSQLYNEQFF.

V is TRBV6-5 and J is TRBJ1-1, with D hard to call. The CDR3 is 14 residues long. Germline CDR1 is MNHEY and CDR2 is SVGAGI. Trimming took off 6 bases at V and 1 base at J, with 12 bases between the two ends. The CDR3 DNA reads as TGTGCCAGCAGAGGTATGTCGGGGAACACTGAAGCTTTCTTT. Protein product: CASRGMSGNTEAFF.